Only a few counts were recorded for the clone carrying this TCR beta chain. Its antigen remains unidentified. The data belong to a study of T cell repertoires in cytomegalovirus infection. Looking at the study overall: Recently identified HLA-C-restricted CMV epitopes and well-studied HLA-B-restricted CMV epitopes were used by the study.

TCRdb used MiXCR to reprocess the reads, holding one entry per CDR3 protein. The sample records under 120,000 distinct CDR3 sequences, 35% to 50% being singletons. There are 14 residues in the CDR3. Trimming shortened V by 0 bases and J by 2 bases, and 9 bases separated the two germline ends. Germline CDR1 SGHDT, CDR2 YYEEEE. This chain connects TRBV5-6 to TRBJ2-7; D call uncertain. The source is a human donor in good health (CMV status not recorded). Some clones in this sample may be carry-over from other donors' samples. Specimen: CD8+ T cells from cultured PBMCs, collected from culture after CMV antigen stimulation. DNA of the CDR3: TGTGCCAGCAGCTTGGTACAGTCAGCCTACGAGCAGTACTTC. Translating gives CASSLVQSAYEQYF.